Below, 5 T cell receptor beta chains from the same sample are listed, as sequenced in a study of regulatory T cells in long-lasting Graves disease. Both iRepertoire HTBI primers and Arm-PCR of CDR3 regions were used to build the TCR beta libraries. Each CDR3 protein is one row after TCRdb ran MiXCR on the multiplex PCR reads. The data hold roughly 500,000 distinct CDR3 sequences, with approximately 15% observed a single time. Described time point: newly diagnosed GD, antithyroid drugs for less than 3 months. The authors made the TCR library using RNA they extracted from PBMCs. These data also formed part of another study, on T cells in Graves' hyperthyroidism and ophthalmopathy.

The sample here was peripheral blood mononuclear cells (PBMCs), taken at new diagnosis, from a patient treated with antithyroid drugs. All receptors derive from a man younger than 40 with Graves disease.

This clonotype was recorded many times. This chain connects TRBV27 to TRBJ2-7; 9 bases are a match to TRBD2. Germline V gene sequence: CDR1 MNHEY, CDR2 SMNVEV (reference sequence). Germline trimming cut 8 bases from V and 4 bases from J; bases unmatched to any gene: 6. The CDR3 is made up of 13 amino acids. The CDR3 region has the DNA TGTGCCAGCCGACTAGCGGAGCCGTACGAGCAGTACTTC. Its protein is CASRLAEPYEQYF.

This clonotype was counted many times. V usage is TRBV12-3 or TRBV12-4 and J usage is TRBJ2-1; 15 bases are shared with TRBD2. The CDR3 consists of 16 residues. With V trimmed by 1 base and J by 8 bases, 3 bases remained unmatched. CDR3 sequence: CASSLGGLAGGDEQFF. The CDR3, as DNA: TGTGCCAGCAGTTTAGGGGGACTAGCGGGAGGAGATGAGCAGTTCTTC.

This clonotype was counted at least ten times. The chain is built from TRBV12-3 or TRBV12-4 and TRBJ1-1, with 12 positions matching TRBD1. V was pared by 4 bases and J by 4 bases, with 10 bases of the junction left unmatched. There are 17 residues in the CDR3. The CDR3 DNA sequence: TGTGCCAGCAGTTCGGGACAGGGGGCGAGGGTGATCACTGAAGCTTTCTTT. Translated, it gives CASSSGQGARVITEAFF.

Only a few counts were recorded for this clonotype. The chain employs TRBV7-9 and TRBJ2-2, with a weak D call TRBD2 (5 bases). CDR3 length equals 14 residues. V was trimmed by 0 bases and J by 7 bases, leaving 9 bases between them. Germline loops: CDR1 SEHNR, CDR2 FQNEAQ (reference sequence). The CDR3 here is CASSLASSGGELFF. In nucleotides, the CDR3 is TGTGCCAGCAGCTTAGCTAGCAGCGGCGGGGAGCTGTTTTTT.

This clonotype was seen only a few times. V and J are TRBV7-9 and TRBJ2-1, with TRBD2 identical over 10 bases. Germline loops: CDR1 SEHNR, CDR2 FQNEAQ (reference sequence). The CDR3 loop spans 15 amino acids. The V gene end was trimmed by 4 bases and the J gene end by 5 bases; junction bases not matched to a gene: 5. The CDR3 DNA follows: TGTGCCAGCAGCTCTTGGACTAGCGGAGACAATGAGCAGTTCTTC. This codes for CASSSWTSGDNEQFF.